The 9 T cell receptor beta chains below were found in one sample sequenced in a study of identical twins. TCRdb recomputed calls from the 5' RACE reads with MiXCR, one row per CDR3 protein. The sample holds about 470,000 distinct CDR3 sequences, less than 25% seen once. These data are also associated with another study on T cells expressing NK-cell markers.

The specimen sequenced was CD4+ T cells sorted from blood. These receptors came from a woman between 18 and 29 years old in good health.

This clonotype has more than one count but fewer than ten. The CDR3 nucleotides are TGCGCCAGCAGCTTTACGGGACAGGGTTGGTCCGAGCAGTACTTC. This sequence encodes CASSFTGQGWSEQYF. The chain has TRBV5-1 and TRBJ2-7; 9 bases are shared with TRBD1. V lost 2 bases, J lost 6 bases, and 9 bases stayed unmatched. Germline loops: CDR1 SGHRS, CDR2 YFSETQ. The CDR3 spans 15 residues.

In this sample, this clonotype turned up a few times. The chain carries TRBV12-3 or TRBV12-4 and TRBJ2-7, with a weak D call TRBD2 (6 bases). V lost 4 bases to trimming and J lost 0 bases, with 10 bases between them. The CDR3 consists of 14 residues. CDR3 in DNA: TGTGCCAGCAGTTCCCGGGACTTCTCCTACGAGCAGTACTTC. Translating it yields CASSSRDFSYEQYF.

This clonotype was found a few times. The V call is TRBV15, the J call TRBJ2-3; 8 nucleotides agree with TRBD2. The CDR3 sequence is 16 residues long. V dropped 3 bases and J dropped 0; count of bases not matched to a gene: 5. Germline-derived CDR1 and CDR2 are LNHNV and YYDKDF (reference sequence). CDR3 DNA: TGTGCCACCAGCAGGCGGGGGGCCCTGAGCACAGATACGCAGTATTTT. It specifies CATSRRGALSTDTQYF.

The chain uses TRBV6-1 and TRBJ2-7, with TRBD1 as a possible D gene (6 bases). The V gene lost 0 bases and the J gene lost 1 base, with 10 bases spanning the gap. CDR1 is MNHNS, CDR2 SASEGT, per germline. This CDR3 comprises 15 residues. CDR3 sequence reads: CASSEAGQGSYEQYF. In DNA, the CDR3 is TGTGCCAGCAGTGAAGCGGGACAAGGGTCCTACGAGCAGTACTTC.

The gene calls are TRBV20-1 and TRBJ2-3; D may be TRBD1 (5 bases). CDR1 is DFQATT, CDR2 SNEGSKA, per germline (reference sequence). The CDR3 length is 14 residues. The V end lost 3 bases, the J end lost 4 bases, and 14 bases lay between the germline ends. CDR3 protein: CSARYPQGADTQYF. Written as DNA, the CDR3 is TGCAGTGCTAGGTATCCTCAGGGCGCAGATACGCAGTATTTT.

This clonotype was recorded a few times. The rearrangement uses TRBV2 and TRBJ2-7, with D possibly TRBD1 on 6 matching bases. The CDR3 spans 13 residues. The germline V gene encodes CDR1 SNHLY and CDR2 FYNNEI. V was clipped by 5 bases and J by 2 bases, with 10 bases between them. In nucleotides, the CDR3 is TGTGCCAGCAGTCGGGACAAAGCCTACGAGCAGTACTTC. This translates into CASSRDKAYEQYF.

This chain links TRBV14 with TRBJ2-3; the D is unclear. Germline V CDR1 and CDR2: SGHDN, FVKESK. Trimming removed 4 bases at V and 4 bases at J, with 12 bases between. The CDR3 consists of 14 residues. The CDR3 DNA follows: TGTGCCAGCAGCCCCCTGAAAAATCCAGATACGCAGTATTTT. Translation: CASSPLKNPDTQYF.

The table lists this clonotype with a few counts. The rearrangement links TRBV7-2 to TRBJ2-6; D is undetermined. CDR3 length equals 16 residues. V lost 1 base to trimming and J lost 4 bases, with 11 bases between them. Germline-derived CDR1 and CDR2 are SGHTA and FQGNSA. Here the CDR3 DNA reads TGTGCCAGCAGCTTAGATGCAGCGAGGGGGGCCAACGTCCTGACTTTC. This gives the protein CASSLDAARGANVLTF. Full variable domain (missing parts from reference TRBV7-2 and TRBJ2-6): GAGVSQSPSNKVTEKGKDVELRCDPISGHTALYWYRQSLGQGLEFLIYFQGNSAPDKSGLPSDRFSAERTGGSVSTLTIQRTQQEDSAVYLCASSLDAARGANVLTFGAGSRLTVL.

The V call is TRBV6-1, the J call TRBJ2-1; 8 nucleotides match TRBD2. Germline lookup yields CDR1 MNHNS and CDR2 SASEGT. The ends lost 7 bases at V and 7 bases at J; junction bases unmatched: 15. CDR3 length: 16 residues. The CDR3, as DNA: TGTGCCAGCAAGGAAGTGGGTAGCGGGGTTCGGAATGAGCAGTTCTTC. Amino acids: CASKEVGSGVRNEQFF.